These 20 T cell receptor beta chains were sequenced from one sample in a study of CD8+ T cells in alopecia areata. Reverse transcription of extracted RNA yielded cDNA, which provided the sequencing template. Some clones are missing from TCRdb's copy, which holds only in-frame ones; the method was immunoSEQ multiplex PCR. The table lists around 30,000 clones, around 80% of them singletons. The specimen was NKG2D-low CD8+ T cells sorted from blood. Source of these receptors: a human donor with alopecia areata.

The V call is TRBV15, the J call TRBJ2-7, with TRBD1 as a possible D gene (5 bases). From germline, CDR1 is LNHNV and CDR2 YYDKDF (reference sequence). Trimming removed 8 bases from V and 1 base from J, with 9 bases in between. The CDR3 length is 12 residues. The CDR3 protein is CATADTSYEQYF. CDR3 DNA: TGTGCCACCGCGGACACGTCCTACGAGCAGTACTTC.

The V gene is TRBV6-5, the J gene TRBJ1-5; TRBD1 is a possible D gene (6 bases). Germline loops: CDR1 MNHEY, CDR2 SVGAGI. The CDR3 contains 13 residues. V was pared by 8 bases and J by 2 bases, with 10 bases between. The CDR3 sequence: CASQGNGNQPQHF. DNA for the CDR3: TGTGCCAGCCAGGGGAACGGCAATCAGCCCCAGCATTTT.

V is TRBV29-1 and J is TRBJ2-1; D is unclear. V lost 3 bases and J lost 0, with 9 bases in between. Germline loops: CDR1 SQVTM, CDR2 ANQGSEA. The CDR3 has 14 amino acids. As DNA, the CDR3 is TGCAGCGTTGATTTGGGAATCTCCTACAATGAGCAGTTCTTC. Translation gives CSVDLGISYNEQFF.

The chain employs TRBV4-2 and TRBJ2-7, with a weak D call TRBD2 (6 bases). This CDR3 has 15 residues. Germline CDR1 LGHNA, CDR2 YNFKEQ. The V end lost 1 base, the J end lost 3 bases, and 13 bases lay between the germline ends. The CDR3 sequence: CASSQAPDSGYEQYF. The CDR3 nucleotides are TGTGCCAGCAGCCAAGCTCCCGATAGCGGCTACGAGCAGTACTTC.

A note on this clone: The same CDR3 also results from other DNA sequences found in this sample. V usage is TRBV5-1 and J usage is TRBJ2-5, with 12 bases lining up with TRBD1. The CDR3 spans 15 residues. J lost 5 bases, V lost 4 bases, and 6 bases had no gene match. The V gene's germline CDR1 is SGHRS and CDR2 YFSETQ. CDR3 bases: TGCGCCAGCAGCGAGGGACAGGGGGCCGGTGAGACCCAGTACTTC. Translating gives CASSEGQGAGETQYF.

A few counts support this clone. The CDR3 here is CASSTQYEQYF. CDR3 nucleotide sequence: TGTGCCAGCAGTACCCAATACGAGCAGTACTTC. This chain connects TRBV28 to TRBJ2-7; D remains unclear. V lost 5 bases and J lost 4, with 6 bases in between. Germline assignment: CDR1 MDHEN and CDR2 SYDVKM. This CDR3 has 11 amino acids. Variable domain in full (rest from reference TRBV28 and TRBJ2-7): DVKVTQSSRYLVKRTGEKVFLECVQDMDHENMFWYRQDPGLGLRLIYFSYDVKMKEKGDIPEGYSVSREKKERFSLILESASTNQTSMYLCASSTQYEQYFGPGTRLTVT.

The CDR3 sequence is CASSAGVGTEAFF. The DNA of the CDR3 is TGTGCCAGCAGTGCCGGGGTGGGCACTGAAGCTTTCTTT. The chain couples TRBV27 to TRBJ1-1; D is ambiguous. Germline loops: CDR1 MNHEY, CDR2 SMNVEV (reference sequence). Between the trimmed V and J ends, which lost 5 bases and 4 bases, there was a span of 11 bases. The CDR3 runs 13 residues.

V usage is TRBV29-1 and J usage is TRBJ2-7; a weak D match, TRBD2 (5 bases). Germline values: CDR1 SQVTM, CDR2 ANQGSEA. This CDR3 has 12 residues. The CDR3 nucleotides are TGCAGTGTCTCCGGGGATAGTAACGAGCAGTACTTC. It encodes CSVSGDSNEQYF.

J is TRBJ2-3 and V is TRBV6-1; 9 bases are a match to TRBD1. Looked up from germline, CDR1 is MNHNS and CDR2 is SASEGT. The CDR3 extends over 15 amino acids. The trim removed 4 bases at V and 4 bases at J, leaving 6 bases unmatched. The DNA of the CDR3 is TGTGCCAGCAGTGGAGGACAGGGGAGCGCAGATACGCAGTATTTT. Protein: CASSGGQGSADTQYF.

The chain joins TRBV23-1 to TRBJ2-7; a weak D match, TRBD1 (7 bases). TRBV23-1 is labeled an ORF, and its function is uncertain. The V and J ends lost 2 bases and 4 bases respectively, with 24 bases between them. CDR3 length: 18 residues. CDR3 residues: CASSQAQGGADGMYEQYF. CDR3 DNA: TGCGCCAGCAGTCAAGCCCAGGGGGGCGCTGATGGGATGTACGAGCAGTACTTC.

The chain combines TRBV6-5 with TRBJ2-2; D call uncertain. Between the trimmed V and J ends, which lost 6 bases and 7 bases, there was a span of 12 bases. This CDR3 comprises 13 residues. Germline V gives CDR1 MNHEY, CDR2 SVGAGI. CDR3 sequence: CASSLGSYGELFF. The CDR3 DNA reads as TGTGCCAGCAGCCTCGGGTCCTACGGGGAGCTGTTTTTT.

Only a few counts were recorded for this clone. DNA for the CDR3: TGTGCCAGCAGTCGGAGAGGGACTAGCGGGATCCATGAGCAGTTCTTC. Translating it yields CASSRRGTSGIHEQFF. J is TRBJ2-1 and V is TRBV7-9; 13 bases fit TRBD2. The CDR3 is 16 residues long. V lost 6 bases and J lost 8; bases outside the gene matches: 10. Germline assignment: CDR1 SEHNR and CDR2 FQNEAQ (reference sequence). Drawing the rest from reference TRBV7-9 and TRBJ2-1, the complete variable domain is DTGVSQNPRHKITKRGQNVTFRCDPISEHNRLYWYRQTLGQGPEFLTYFQNEAQLEKSRLLSDRFSAERPKGSFSTLEIQRTEQGDSAMYLCASSRRGTSGIHEQFFGPGTRLTVL.

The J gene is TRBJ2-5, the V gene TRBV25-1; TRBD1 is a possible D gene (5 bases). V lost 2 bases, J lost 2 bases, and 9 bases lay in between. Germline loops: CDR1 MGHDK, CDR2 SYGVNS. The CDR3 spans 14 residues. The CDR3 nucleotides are TGTGCCAGCAGTGAAAGGGGCCCTCAAGAGACCCAGTACTTC. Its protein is CASSERGPQETQYF.

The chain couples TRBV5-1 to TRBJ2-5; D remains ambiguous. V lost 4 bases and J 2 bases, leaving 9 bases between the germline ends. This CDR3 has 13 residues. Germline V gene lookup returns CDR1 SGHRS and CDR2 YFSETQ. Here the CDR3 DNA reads TGCGCCAGCAGCGGAGCTGGACAAGAGACCCAGTACTTC. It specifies CASSGAGQETQYF.

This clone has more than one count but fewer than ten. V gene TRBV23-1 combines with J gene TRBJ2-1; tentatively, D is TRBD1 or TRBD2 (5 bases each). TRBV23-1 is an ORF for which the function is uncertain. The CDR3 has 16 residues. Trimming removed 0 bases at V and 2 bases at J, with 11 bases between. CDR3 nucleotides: TGCGCCAGCAGTCAATCGGGGGTTTTGACCTACAATGAGCAGTTCTTC. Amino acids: CASSQSGVLTYNEQFF.

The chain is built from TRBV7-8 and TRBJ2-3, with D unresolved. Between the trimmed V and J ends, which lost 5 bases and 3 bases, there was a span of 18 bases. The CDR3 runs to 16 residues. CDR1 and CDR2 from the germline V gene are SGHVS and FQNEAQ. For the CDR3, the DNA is TGTGCCAGCAGCCGCGAATCAGCAAGCGAGACAGATACGCAGTATTTT. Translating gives CASSRESASETDTQYF. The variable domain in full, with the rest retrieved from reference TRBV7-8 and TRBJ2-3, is GAGVSQSPRYKVAKRGQDVALRCDPISGHVSLFWYQQALGQGPEFLTYFQNEAQLDKSGLPSDRFFAERPEGSVSTLKIQRTQQEDSAVYLCASSRESASETDTQYFGPGTRLTVL.

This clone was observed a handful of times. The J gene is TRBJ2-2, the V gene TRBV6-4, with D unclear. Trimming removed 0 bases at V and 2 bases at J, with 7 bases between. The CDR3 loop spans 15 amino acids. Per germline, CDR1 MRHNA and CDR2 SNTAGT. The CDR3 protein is CASSDSTRNTGELFF. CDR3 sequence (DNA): TGTGCCAGCAGTGACTCAACCAGAAACACCGGGGAGCTGTTTTTT.

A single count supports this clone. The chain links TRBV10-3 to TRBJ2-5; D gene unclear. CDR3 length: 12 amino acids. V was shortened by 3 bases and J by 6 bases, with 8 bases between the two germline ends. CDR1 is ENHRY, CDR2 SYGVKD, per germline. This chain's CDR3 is CAISDLDQTQYF. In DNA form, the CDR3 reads TGTGCCATCAGTGACCTGGACCAGACCCAGTACTTC.

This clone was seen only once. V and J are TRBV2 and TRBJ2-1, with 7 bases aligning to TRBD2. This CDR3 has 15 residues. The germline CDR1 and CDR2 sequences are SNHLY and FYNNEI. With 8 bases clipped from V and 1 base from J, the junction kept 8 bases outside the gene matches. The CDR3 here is CASGSQLASYNEQFF. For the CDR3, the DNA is TGTGCCAGCGGGTCTCAACTAGCGTCCTACAATGAGCAGTTCTTC.

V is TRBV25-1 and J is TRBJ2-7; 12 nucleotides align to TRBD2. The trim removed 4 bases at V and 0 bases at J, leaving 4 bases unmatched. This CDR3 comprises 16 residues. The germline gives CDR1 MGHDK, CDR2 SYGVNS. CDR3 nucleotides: TGTGCCAGCAGTGGATGGACTAGCGGGGCCTCCTACGAGCAGTACTTC. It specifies CASSGWTSGASYEQYF.